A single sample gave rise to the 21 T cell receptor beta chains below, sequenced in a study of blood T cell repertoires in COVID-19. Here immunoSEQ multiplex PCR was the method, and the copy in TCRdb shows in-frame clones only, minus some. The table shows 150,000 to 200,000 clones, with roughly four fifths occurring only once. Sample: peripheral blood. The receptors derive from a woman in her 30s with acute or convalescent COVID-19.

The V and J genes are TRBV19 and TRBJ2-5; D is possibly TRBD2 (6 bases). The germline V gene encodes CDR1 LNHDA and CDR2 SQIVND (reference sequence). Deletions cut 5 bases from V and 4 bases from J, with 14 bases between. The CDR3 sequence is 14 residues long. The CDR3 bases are TGTGCCAGTAGTTCGGGGGTCGCCAGAGAGACCCAGTACTTC. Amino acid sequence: CASSSGVARETQYF.

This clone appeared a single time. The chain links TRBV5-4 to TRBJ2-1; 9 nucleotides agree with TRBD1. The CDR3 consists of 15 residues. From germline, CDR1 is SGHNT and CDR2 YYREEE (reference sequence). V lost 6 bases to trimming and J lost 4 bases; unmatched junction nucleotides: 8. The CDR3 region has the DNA TGTGCCAGCACCTGGACAGGGGATCGGTACAATGAGCAGTTCTTC. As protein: CASTWTGDRYNEQFF. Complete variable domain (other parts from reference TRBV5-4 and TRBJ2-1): ETGVTQSPTHLIKTRGQQVTLRCSSQSGHNTVSWYQQALGQGPQFIFQYYREEENGRGNFPPRFSGLQFPNYSSELNVNALELDDSALYLCASTWTGDRYNEQFFGPGTRLTVL.

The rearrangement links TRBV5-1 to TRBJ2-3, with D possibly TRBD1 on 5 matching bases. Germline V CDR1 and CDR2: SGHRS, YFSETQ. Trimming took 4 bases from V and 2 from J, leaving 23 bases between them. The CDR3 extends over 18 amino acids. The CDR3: CASSRQTPTTRSTDTQYF. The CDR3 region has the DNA TGCGCCAGCAGCCGACAGACCCCCACCACAAGGTCCACAGATACGCAGTATTTT.

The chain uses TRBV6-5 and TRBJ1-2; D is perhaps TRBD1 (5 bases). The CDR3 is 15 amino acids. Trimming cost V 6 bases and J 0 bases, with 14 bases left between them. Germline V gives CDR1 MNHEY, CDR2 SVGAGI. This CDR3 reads CASSSMGGPNYGYTF. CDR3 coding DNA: TGTGCCAGCAGCTCCATGGGGGGACCTAACTATGGCTACACCTTC.

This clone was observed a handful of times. The CDR3 nucleotides read TGTGCCAGCAGCTTAGGGGGTGGTCTAGCGGGAGGCTACAATGAGCAGTTCTTC. It translates to CASSLGGGLAGGYNEQFF. This chain joins TRBV7-8 and TRBJ2-1, with TRBD2 matching 11 bases. Losses at the gene ends were 1 base for V and 3 bases for J; bases not matched to a gene: 8. Germline-derived CDR1 and CDR2 are SGHVS and FQNEAQ. The CDR3 has 18 residues.

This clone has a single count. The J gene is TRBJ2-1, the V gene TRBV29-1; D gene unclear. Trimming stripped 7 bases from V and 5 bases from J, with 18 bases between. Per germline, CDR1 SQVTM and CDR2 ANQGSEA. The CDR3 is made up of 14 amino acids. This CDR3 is CSAESVKKNNEQFF. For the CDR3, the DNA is TGCAGCGCGGAGAGCGTCAAGAAAAACAATGAGCAGTTCTTC.

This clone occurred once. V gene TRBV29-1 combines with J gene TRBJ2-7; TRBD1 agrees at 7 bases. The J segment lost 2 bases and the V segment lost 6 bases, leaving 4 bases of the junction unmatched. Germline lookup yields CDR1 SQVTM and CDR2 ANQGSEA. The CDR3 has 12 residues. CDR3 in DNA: TGCAGCGTGAGGGGACAGACCTACGAGCAGTACTTC. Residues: CSVRGQTYEQYF.

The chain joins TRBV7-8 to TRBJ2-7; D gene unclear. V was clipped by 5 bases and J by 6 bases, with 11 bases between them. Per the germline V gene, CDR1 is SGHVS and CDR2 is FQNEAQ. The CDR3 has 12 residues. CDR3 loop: CASSPRRPEQYF. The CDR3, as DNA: TGTGCCAGCAGCCCACGGCGGCCCGAGCAGTACTTC.

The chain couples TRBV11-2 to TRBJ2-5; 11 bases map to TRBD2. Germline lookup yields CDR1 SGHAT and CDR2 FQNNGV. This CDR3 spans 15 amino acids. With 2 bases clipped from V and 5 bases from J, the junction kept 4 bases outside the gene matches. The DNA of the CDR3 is TGTGCCAGCAGCTTATTCACTAGCGGGGGTGAGACCCAGTACTTC. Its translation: CASSLFTSGGETQYF.

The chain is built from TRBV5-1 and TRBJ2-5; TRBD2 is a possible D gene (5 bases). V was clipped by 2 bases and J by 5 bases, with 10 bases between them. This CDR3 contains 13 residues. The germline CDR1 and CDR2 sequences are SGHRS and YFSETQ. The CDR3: CASSLEGTETQYF. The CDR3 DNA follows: TGCGCCAGCAGCTTAGAGGGTACCGAGACCCAGTACTTC.

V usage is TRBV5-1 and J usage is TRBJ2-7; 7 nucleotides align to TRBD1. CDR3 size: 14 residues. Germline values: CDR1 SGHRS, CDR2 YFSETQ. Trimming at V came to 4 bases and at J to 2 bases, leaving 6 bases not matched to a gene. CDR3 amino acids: CASSPRDSTYEQYF. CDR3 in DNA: TGCGCCAGCAGCCCCCGGGACAGCACCTACGAGCAGTACTTC.

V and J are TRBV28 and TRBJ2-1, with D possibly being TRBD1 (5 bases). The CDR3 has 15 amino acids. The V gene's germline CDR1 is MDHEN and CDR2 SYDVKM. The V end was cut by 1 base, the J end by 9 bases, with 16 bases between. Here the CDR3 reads CASSLSRAIKGEQFF. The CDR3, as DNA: TGTGCCAGCAGTTTATCCAGGGCCATTAAAGGTGAGCAGTTCTTC.

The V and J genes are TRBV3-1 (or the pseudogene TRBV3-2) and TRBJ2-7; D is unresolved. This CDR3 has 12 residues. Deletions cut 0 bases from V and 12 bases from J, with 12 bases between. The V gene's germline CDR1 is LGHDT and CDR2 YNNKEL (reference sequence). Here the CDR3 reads CASSQDRRLRYF. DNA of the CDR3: TGTGCCAGCAGCCAAGATCGGCGGTTGCGGTACTTC.

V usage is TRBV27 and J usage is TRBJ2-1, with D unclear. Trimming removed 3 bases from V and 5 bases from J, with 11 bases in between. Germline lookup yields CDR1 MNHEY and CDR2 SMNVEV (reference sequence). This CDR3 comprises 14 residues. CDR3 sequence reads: CASSFTELNNEQFF. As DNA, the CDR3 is TGTGCCAGCAGTTTTACGGAGCTTAACAATGAGCAGTTCTTC.

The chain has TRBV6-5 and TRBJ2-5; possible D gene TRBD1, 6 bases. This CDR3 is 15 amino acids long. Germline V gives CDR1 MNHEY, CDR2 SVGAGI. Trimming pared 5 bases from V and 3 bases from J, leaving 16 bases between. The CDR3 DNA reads TGTGCCAGCAGTATGACTCCAGGGGACAAAGAGACCCAGTACTTC. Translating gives CASSMTPGDKETQYF.

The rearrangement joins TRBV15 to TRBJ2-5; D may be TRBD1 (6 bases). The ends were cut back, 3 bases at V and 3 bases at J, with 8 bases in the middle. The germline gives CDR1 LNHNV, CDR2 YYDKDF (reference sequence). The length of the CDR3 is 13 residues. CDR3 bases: TGTGCCACCAGCAGGTACAGGGAAGAGACCCAGTACTTC. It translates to CATSRYREETQYF.

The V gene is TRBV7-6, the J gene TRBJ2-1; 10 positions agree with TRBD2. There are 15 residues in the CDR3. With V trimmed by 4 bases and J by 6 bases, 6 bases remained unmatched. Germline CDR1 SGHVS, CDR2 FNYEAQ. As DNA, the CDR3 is TGTGCCAGCAGCTATATTAGCGGGGGGTTCAATGAGCAGTTCTTC. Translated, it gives CASSYISGGFNEQFF.

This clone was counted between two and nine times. The CDR3 DNA follows: TGTGCCAGCAGTTCGACTAGCGGGAGGGCATTCGGGGAGACCCAGTACTTC. Residues: CASSSTSGRAFGETQYF. The chain has TRBV28 and TRBJ2-5; 14 bases match TRBD2. This CDR3 contains 17 residues. Germline V gene data show CDR1 as MDHEN and CDR2 as SYDVKM. V lost 4 bases, J lost 5 bases, and 9 bases stayed unmatched.

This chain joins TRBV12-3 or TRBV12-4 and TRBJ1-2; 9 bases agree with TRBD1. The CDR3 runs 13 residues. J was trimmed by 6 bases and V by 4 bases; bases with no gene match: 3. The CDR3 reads CASSWDRDNGYTF. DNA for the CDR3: TGTGCCAGCAGTTGGGACAGGGATAATGGCTACACCTTC.

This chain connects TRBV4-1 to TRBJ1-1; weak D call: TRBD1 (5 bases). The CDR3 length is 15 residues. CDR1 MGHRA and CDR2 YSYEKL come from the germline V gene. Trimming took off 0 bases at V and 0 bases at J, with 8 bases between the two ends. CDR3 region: CASSQDQGLNTEAFF. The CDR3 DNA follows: TGCGCCAGCAGCCAAGATCAGGGTTTGAACACTGAAGCTTTCTTT.

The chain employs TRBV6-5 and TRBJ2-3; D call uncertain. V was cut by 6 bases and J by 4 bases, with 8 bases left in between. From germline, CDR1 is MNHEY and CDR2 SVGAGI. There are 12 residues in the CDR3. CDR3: CASSPRSDTQYF. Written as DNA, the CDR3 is TGTGCCAGCAGCCCCCGTTCAGATACGCAGTATTTT.